This TCR beta chain was sequenced during a study of T cells in Graves' hyperthyroidism and ophthalmopathy. There were TCR beta CDR3 regions amplified from RNA transcripts. A set of HTBI primers served as the primers for a first-round RT-PCR of the TCR CDR3. TCRdb reanalysed the multiplex PCR reads using MiXCR and keeps one entry per CDR3 protein. This sample has about 640,000 distinct CDR3 sequences; about 45% occur once, and the top ten carry under 8.5%. This clonotype was seen many times. Sequenced input: peripheral blood or thyroid tissue (not recorded which). The sequence was collected from an adult man with Graves' disease, either hyperthyroidism or ophthalmopathy (not recorded which).

The CDR3, as DNA: TGTGCCATCAGTGAGGAGGGAGGGTTTCATGGCTACACCTTC. Its translation is CAISEEGGFHGYTF. The chain combines TRBV10-3 with TRBJ1-2; D unresolved. Trimming pared 2 bases from V and 6 bases from J, leaving 13 bases between. The CDR3 is 14 amino acids. Germline V lookup: CDR1 ENHRY, CDR2 SYGVKD.